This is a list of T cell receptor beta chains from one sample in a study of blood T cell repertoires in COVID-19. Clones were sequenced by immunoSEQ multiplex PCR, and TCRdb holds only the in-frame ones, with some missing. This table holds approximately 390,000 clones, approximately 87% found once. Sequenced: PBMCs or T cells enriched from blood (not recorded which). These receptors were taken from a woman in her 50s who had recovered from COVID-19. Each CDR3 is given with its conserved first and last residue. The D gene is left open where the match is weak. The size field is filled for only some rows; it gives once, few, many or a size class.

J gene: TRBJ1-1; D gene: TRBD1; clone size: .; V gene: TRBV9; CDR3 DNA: TGTGCCAGCAGCGTAGGTGTTACAGGGGGCACTGAAGCTTTCTTT; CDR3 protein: CASSVGVTGGTEAFF
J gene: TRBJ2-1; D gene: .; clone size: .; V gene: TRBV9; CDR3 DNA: TGTGCCAGCAGCGTAGAATGGCGAGCGTCCCCTTCCTACAATGAGCAGTTCTTC; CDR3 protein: CASSVEWRASPSYNEQFF
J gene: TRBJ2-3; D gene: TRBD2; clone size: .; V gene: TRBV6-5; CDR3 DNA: TGTGCCAGCACTAGGACTAGCGGGAGCACAGATACGCAGTATTTT; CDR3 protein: CASTRTSGSTDTQYF
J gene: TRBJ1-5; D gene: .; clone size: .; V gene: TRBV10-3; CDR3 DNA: TGTGCCATCAGTGAGTCGCTAGGGGGCAATCAGCCCCAGCATTTT; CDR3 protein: CAISESLGGNQPQHF
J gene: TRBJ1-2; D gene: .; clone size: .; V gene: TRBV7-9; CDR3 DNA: TGTGCCAGCAGCTTCGCAGGGTCTATGAATCCTGGCTACACCTTC; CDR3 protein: CASSFAGSMNPGYTF
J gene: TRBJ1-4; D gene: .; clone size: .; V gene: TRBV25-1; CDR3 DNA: TGTGCCAGCAGTGATTGGGTAGATCGGAGTGAAAAACTGTTTTTT; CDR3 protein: CASSDWVDRSEKLFF
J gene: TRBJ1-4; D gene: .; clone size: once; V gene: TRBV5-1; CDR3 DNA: TGCGCCAGCAGCTTGGGGCCAGAATTAAATGAAAAACTGTTTTTT; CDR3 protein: CASSLGPELNEKLFF
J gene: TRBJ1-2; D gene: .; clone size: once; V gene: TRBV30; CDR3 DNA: TGTGCCTGGAGCATGGGAGATGGCTACACCTTC; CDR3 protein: CAWSMGDGYTF
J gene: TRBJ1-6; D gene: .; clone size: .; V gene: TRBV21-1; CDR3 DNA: TGTGCCAGCAGCGAAAGGGGGAGCGGCCAGGGAGACGATTCACCCCTCCACTTT; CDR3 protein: CASSERGSGQGDDSPLHF
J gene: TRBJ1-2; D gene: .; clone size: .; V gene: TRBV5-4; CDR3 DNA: TGTGCCAGCAGCTTGACGGGTGGAAATGGCTACACCTTC; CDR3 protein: CASSLTGGNGYTF
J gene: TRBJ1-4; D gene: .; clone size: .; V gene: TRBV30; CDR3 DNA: TGTGCCTGGAGTGTATATTCCGGGTCCTTTGAAAAACTGTTTTTT; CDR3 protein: CAWSVYSGSFEKLFF
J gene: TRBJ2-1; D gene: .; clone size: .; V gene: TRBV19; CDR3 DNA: TGTGCCAGTAGTATTTGGGCTCCGAACGGCAATGAGCAGTTCTTC; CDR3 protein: CASSIWAPNGNEQFF
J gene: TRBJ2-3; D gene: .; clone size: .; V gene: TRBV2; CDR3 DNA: TGTGCCAGCAGTGGTGCTACCACAGATACGCAGTATTTT; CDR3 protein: CASSGATTDTQYF
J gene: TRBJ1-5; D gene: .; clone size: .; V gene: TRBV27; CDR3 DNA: TGTGCCAGCAGTTTAAGGGGTGCGGGCAATCAGCCCCAGCATTTT; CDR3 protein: CASSLRGAGNQPQHF
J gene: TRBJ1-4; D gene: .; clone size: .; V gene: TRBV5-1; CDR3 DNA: TGCGCCAGCAGCCCGGTCGGGGGTTGGCTTGAAAAACTGTTTTTT; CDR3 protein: CASSPVGGWLEKLFF
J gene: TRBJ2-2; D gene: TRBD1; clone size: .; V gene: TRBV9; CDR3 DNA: TGTGCCAGCAGCGCCCGGACAGGGGGCTTAGGCACCGGGGAGCTGTTTTTT; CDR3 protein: CASSARTGGLGTGELFF
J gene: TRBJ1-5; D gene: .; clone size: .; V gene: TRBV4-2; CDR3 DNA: TGTGCCAGCAGCCAAGTCGGAGGGGTTCAGCCCCAGCATTTT; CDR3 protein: CASSQVGGVQPQHF
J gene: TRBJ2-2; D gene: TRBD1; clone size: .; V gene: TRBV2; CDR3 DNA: TGTGCCAGCAGTGGACAGGGGTGGAGCACCGGGGAGCTGTTTTTT; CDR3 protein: CASSGQGWSTGELFF
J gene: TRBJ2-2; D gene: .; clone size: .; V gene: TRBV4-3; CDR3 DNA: TGCGCCAGCAGCGACAGCAACACCGGGGAGCTGTTTTTT; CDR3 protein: CASSDSNTGELFF
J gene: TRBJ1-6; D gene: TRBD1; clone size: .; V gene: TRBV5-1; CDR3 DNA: TGCGCCAGCAGCGACTGGACAGGGGGAAGTTCACCCCTCCACTTT; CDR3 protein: CASSDWTGGSSPLHF
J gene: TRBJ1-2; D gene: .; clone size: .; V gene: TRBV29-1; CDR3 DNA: TGCAGCGTTGGGGGCAGGGATAGAGGCTACACCTTC; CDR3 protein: CSVGGRDRGYTF
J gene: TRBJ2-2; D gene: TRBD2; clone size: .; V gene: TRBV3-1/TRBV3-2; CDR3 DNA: TGTGCCAGCAGCCAAGAGGTAGCGGGGGTGCTGAACACCGGGGAGCTGTTTTTT; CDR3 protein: CASSQEVAGVLNTGELFF
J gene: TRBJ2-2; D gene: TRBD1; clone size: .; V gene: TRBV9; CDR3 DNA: TGTGCCAGCAGCGTAGGAGGGACAGAGAACACCGGGGAGCTGTTTTTT; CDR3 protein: CASSVGGTENTGELFF
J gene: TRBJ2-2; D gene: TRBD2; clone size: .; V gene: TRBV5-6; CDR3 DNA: TGTGCCAGCAGCTTGTCCAGACTAGCGGGGGGGTCGAACACCGGGGAGCTGTTTTTT; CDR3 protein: CASSLSRLAGGSNTGELFF
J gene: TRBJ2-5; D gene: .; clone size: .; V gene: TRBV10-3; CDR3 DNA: TGTGCCATCAGTGAGAATCGAGAGACCCAGTACTTC; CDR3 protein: CAISENRETQYF
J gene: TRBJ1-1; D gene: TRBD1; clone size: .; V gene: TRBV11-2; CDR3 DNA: TGTGCCAGCAGCTTAGGGGGGGCAGGGGGCCCTAGAGGGACTGAAGCTTTCTTT; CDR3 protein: CASSLGGAGGPRGTEAFF
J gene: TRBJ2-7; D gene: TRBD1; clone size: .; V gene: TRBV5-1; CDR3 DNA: TGCGCCAGCAGCTTGGGGACAGGGGGTTACGAGCAGTACTTC; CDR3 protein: CASSLGTGGYEQYF
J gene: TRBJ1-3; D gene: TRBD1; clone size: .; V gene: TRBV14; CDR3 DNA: TGTGCCAGCAGCCCTTCCGGGACAGGGGGAAACACCATATATTTT; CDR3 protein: CASSPSGTGGNTIYF
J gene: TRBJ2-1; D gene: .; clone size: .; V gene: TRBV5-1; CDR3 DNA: TGCGCCAGCAGCTCCCAGGGGGGAAACGTCCATGAGCAGTTCTTC; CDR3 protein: CASSSQGGNVHEQFF
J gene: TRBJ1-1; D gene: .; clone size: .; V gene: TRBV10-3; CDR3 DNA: TGTGCCATCAGTGAGGAGGAAAACACTGAAGCTTTCTTT; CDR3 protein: CAISEEENTEAFF
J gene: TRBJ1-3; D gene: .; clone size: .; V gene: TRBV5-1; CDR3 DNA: TGCGCCAGCAGCTTAAGCCCCACAGGGAGGGCTGGAAACACCATATATTTT; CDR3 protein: CASSLSPTGRAGNTIYF
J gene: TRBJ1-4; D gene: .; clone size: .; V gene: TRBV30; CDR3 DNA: TGTGCCTCCTCCCTCGCTGGGACTCTGTTTTTT; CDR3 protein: CASSLAGTLFF
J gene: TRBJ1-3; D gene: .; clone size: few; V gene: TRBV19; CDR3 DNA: TGTGCCAGTAGTTCCCTAGGAGGGATCTCTGGAAACACCATATATTTT; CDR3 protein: CASSSLGGISGNTIYF
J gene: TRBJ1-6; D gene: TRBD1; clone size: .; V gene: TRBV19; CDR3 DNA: TGTGCCAGTAACGACAGGGTTGGAAATTCACCCCTCCACTTT; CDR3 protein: CASNDRVGNSPLHF
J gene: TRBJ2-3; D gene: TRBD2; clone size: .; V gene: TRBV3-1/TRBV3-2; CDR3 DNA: TGTGCCAGCAGCAAATTAGCGGGGGGCGGTCTCCCTAGCACAGATACGCAGTATTTT; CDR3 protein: CASSKLAGGGLPSTDTQYF
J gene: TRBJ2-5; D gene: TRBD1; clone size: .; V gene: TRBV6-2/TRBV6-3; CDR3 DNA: TGTGCCAGCAGTTACTCGAGGGGGCAACAAGAGACCCAGTACTTC; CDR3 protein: CASSYSRGQQETQYF
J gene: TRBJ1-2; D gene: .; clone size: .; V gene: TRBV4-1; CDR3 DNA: TGCGCCAGCAGCGCCGGACAGTTAGACTATGGCTACACCTTC; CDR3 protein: CASSAGQLDYGYTF
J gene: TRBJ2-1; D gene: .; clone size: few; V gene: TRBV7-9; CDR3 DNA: TGTGCCAGCAGCTACCCCCCGGAGGGTGAGCAGTTCTTC; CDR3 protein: CASSYPPEGEQFF
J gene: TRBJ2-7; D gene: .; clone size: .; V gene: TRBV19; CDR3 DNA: TGTGCCAGTAAGGACTCGCACCATACCCCCTCCGAGCAGTACTTC; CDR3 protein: CASKDSHHTPSEQYF
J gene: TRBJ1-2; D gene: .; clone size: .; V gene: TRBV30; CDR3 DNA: TGTGCCTGGAGTGTACCCGGTTCAGGCTACACCTTC; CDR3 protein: CAWSVPGSGYTF
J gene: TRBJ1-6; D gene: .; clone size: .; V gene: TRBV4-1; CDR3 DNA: TGCGCCAGCAGCCCCCACAGGGACGCTTCACCCCTCCACTTT; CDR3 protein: CASSPHRDASPLHF
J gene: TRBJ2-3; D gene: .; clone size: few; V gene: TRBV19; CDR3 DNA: TGTGCCAGTCGACAGGCGAACACAGATACGCAGTATTTT; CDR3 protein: CASRQANTDTQYF
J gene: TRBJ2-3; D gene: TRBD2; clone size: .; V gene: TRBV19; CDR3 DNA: TGTGCCAGTAAATATATAGCGGGGGGGACAGATACGCAGTATTTT; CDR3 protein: CASKYIAGGTDTQYF
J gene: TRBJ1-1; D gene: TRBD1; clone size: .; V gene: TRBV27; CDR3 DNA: TGTGCCAGCAGTTACAGGGGGAACACTGAAGCTTTCTTT; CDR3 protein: CASSYRGNTEAFF
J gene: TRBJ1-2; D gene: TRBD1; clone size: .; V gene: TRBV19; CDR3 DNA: TGTGCCAGTAGTCCTCGGGGACAGTCTAACTATGGCTACACCTTC; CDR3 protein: CASSPRGQSNYGYTF
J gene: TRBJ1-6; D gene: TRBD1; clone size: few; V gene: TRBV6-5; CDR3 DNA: TGTGCCAGCAGTTCCCTCCAGGGGGCGGACTCACCCCTCCACTTT; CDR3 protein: CASSSLQGADSPLHF
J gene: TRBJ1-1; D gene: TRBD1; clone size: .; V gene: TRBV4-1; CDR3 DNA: TGCGCCAGCAGAGCCACAGGGGGCACTGAAGCTTTCTTT; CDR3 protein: CASRATGGTEAFF
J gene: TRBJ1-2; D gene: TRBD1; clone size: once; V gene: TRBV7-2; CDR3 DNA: TGTGCCAGCAGCTTAGGGGGTCAGGGGGCGTTTGGCTACACCTTC; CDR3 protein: CASSLGGQGAFGYTF
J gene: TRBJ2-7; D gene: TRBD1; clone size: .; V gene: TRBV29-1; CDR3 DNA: TGCAGCGTAACCGAGGGACAGGGCTACGAGCAGTACTTC; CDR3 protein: CSVTEGQGYEQYF
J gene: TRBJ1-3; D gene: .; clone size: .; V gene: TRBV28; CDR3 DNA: TGTGCCAGCAGTTTTCCTCGAACAGGGAACTCTGGAAACACCATATATTTT; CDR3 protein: CASSFPRTGNSGNTIYF
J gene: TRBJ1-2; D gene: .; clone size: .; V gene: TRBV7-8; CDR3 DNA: TGTGCCAGCAGTAGGTCTTTAGGGGACTATGGCTACACCTTC; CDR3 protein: CASSRSLGDYGYTF
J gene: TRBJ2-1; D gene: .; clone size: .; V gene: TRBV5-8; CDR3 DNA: TGTGCCAGCAGCTTGGGCCAGGACAATGAGCAGTTCTTC; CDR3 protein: CASSLGQDNEQFF
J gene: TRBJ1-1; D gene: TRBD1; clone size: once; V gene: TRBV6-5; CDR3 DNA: TGTGCCAGCAGTTACGGTACAGGGGTGAACACTGAAGCTTTCTTT; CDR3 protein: CASSYGTGVNTEAFF